A selection of T cell receptor beta chains follows, all from one sample in a study of shared clonotypes between healthy human individuals. TCRdb's table, derived via immunoSEQ multiplex PCR, lists solely in-frame clones and lacks some. Here the sample spans roughly 680,000 clones, approximately 72% being singletons. Material for sequencing was memory CD4+ T cells sorted from blood. The source is a woman in her twenties or thirties in good health. CDR3s include the opening cysteine and the closing phenylalanine or tryptophan. The D gene is left open where the match is weak. Clone size appears in some rows only: once, few, many, or a class for an expanded clone.

d_gene: -
j_gene: TRBJ1-3
v_gene: TRBV5-1
abundance: -
CDR3nt: TGCGCCAGCAGCTTCGGGGGCGCCGCTGGAAACACCATATATTTT
CDR3aa: CASSFGGAAGNTIYF

d_gene: -
j_gene: TRBJ2-3
v_gene: TRBV11-2
abundance: -
CDR3nt: TGTGCCAGCAGCTTAGGTGCAGGGGAACACACAGATACGCAGTATTTT
CDR3aa: CASSLGAGEHTDTQYF

d_gene: -
j_gene: TRBJ2-7
v_gene: TRBV27
abundance: once
CDR3nt: TGTGCCAGCAAACCCGGGACGAGCTACGAGCAGTACTTC
CDR3aa: CASKPGTSYEQYF

d_gene: TRBD2
j_gene: TRBJ2-7
v_gene: TRBV28
abundance: -
CDR3nt: TGTGCCAGCAGTTTGGATCCGGGACTAGCGGGAGGGTCCCACGAGCAGTACTTC
CDR3aa: CASSLDPGLAGGSHEQYF

d_gene: TRBD2
j_gene: TRBJ2-1
v_gene: TRBV27
abundance: -
CDR3nt: TGTGCCAGCAGTTTATTGGGACTAGCGGGAGGGATGAATGAGCAGTTCTTC
CDR3aa: CASSLLGLAGGMNEQFF

d_gene: TRBD2
j_gene: TRBJ2-7
v_gene: TRBV7-8
abundance: -
CDR3nt: TGTGCCAGCAGCCGACTAGCGGGACCCTACGAGCAGTACTTC
CDR3aa: CASSRLAGPYEQYF

d_gene: TRBD1
j_gene: TRBJ2-5
v_gene: TRBV11-2
abundance: few
CDR3nt: TGTGCCAGCAGCCCCGGACAGGACCGGGGGACCCAGTACTTC
CDR3aa: CASSPGQDRGTQYF

d_gene: -
j_gene: TRBJ1-1
v_gene: TRBV28
abundance: -
CDR3nt: TGTGCCAGCAGTTTGGAGGGGCGGGACACTGAAGCTTTCTTT
CDR3aa: CASSLEGRDTEAFF

d_gene: TRBD1
j_gene: TRBJ2-1
v_gene: TRBV2
abundance: -
CDR3nt: TGTGCCAGCAGTACCCGGACAGGGGTCAATGAGCAGTTCTTC
CDR3aa: CASSTRTGVNEQFF

d_gene: TRBD1
j_gene: TRBJ1-1
v_gene: TRBV7-9
abundance: -
CDR3nt: TGTGCCAGCAGCTTAGGACAGGGGGCCCTGGGTACTGAAGCTTTCTTT
CDR3aa: CASSLGQGALGTEAFF

d_gene: TRBD2
j_gene: TRBJ2-3
v_gene: TRBV7-9
abundance: few
CDR3nt: TGTGCCAGCAGCCAACTAGCGGGAAGGGGAGATACGCAGTATTTT
CDR3aa: CASSQLAGRGDTQYF

d_gene: -
j_gene: TRBJ1-2
v_gene: TRBV10-1
abundance: -
CDR3nt: TGCGCCAGCAGTGATACAGGAACTAACTATGGCTACACCTTC
CDR3aa: CASSDTGTNYGYTF

d_gene: -
j_gene: TRBJ2-3
v_gene: TRBV18
abundance: once
CDR3nt: TGTGCCAGCTCATCTATGGATACGCAGTATTTT
CDR3aa: CASSSMDTQYF

d_gene: TRBD2
j_gene: TRBJ2-1
v_gene: TRBV11-3
abundance: -
CDR3nt: TGTGCCAGCAGCCGTCTGGGTGCGGGAGAGGGTTCCTACAATGAGCAGTTCTTC
CDR3aa: CASSRLGAGEGSYNEQFF

d_gene: -
j_gene: TRBJ2-1
v_gene: TRBV7-2
abundance: -
CDR3nt: TGTGCCAGCAGCGTACAACCGGGACACGACAATGAGCAGTTCTTC
CDR3aa: CASSVQPGHDNEQFF

d_gene: -
j_gene: TRBJ1-3
v_gene: TRBV10-3
abundance: -
CDR3nt: TGTGCCATCAGCCCTCATGAAGGAAACACCATATATTTT
CDR3aa: CAISPHEGNTIYF

d_gene: TRBD1
j_gene: TRBJ1-4
v_gene: TRBV6-1
abundance: -
CDR3nt: TGTGCCAGCAGGAAGCCGACAGGGTATAATGAAAAACTGTTTTTT
CDR3aa: CASRKPTGYNEKLFF

d_gene: TRBD2
j_gene: TRBJ2-5
v_gene: TRBV28
abundance: -
CDR3nt: TGTGCCAGCAGTCCTTCTAGCGGGAGGGCCCAAGAGACCCAGTACTTC
CDR3aa: CASSPSSGRAQETQYF

d_gene: -
j_gene: TRBJ2-7
v_gene: TRBV6-1
abundance: -
CDR3nt: TGTGCCAGCACTCCCCCGGTAGGGGATACCTACGAGCAGTACTTC
CDR3aa: CASTPPVGDTYEQYF

d_gene: -
j_gene: TRBJ2-7
v_gene: TRBV2
abundance: -
CDR3nt: TGTGCCAGCTGGGGTAGAGTTGACAGGCTTTCCTACGAGCAGTACTTC
CDR3aa: CASWGRVDRLSYEQYF

d_gene: TRBD2
j_gene: TRBJ2-1
v_gene: TRBV11-1
abundance: -
CDR3nt: TGTGCCAGCAGCCCGACTCTAGCGGGAACGCGTAATGAGCAGTTCTTC
CDR3aa: CASSPTLAGTRNEQFF

d_gene: -
j_gene: TRBJ1-2
v_gene: TRBV12-5
abundance: -
CDR3nt: TGTGCTAGTGGTTTGACCTCGACAGGACCTAACTATGGCTACACCTTC
CDR3aa: CASGLTSTGPNYGYTF

d_gene: -
j_gene: TRBJ1-5
v_gene: TRBV19
abundance: -
CDR3nt: TGTGCCAGTAGTATCGAGGGGGGCTTACAGCCCCAGCATTTT
CDR3aa: CASSIEGGLQPQHF

d_gene: TRBD1
j_gene: TRBJ2-1
v_gene: TRBV5-1
abundance: -
CDR3nt: TGCGCCAGCAGCTTGGAAGTGACAGGGACCAGTGAGCAGTTCTTC
CDR3aa: CASSLEVTGTSEQFF

d_gene: -
j_gene: TRBJ1-2
v_gene: TRBV28
abundance: -
CDR3nt: TGTGCCAGCAGTGGGGGGTATGGCTACACCTTC
CDR3aa: CASSGGYGYTF

d_gene: TRBD1
j_gene: TRBJ1-2
v_gene: TRBV6-1
abundance: -
CDR3nt: TGTGCCAGCAGTGTACAGGGGACTAACTATGGCTACACCTTC
CDR3aa: CASSVQGTNYGYTF

d_gene: TRBD1
j_gene: TRBJ2-1
v_gene: TRBV18
abundance: -
CDR3nt: TGTGCCAGCTCCTGGGACAGGGACAATGAGCAGTTCTTC
CDR3aa: CASSWDRDNEQFF

d_gene: TRBD2
j_gene: TRBJ2-5
v_gene: TRBV18
abundance: -
CDR3nt: TGTGCCAGCTCAGCCCGAAATCTAGCGGGGGGAAGAGAGACCCAGTACTTC
CDR3aa: CASSARNLAGGRETQYF

d_gene: -
j_gene: TRBJ1-1
v_gene: TRBV11-2
abundance: -
CDR3nt: TGTGCCAGCAGCCCGTATGGGGACGCTGAAGCTTTCTTT
CDR3aa: CASSPYGDAEAFF

d_gene: -
j_gene: TRBJ2-6
v_gene: TRBV5-8
abundance: -
CDR3nt: TGTGCCAGCACGCGATTCCCTGGGGCCAACGTCCTGACTTTC
CDR3aa: CASTRFPGANVLTF

d_gene: -
j_gene: TRBJ1-6
v_gene: TRBV27
abundance: -
CDR3nt: TGTGCCAGCAGTCCGCTGCTGAGCTCCTATAATTCACCCCTCCACTTT
CDR3aa: CASSPLLSSYNSPLHF

d_gene: TRBD2
j_gene: TRBJ2-1
v_gene: TRBV7-8
abundance: -
CDR3nt: TGTGCCAGCAGCTTATGGCTAGCGGGAGGCAATGAGCAGTTCTTC
CDR3aa: CASSLWLAGGNEQFF

d_gene: TRBD1
j_gene: TRBJ2-5
v_gene: TRBV18
abundance: -
CDR3nt: TGTGCCAGCTCACTCACAGGGGACCAAGAGACCCAGTACTTC
CDR3aa: CASSLTGDQETQYF

d_gene: -
j_gene: TRBJ1-3
v_gene: TRBV7-8
abundance: -
CDR3nt: TGTGCCAGCAGCTTAGTATCTGGAGGTTTACACACCATATATTTT
CDR3aa: CASSLVSGGLHTIYF

d_gene: TRBD2
j_gene: TRBJ2-1
v_gene: TRBV14
abundance: -
CDR3nt: TGTGCCAGCAGCCCTCTAGCGGGAGGGGGGGGTGAGCAGTTCTTC
CDR3aa: CASSPLAGGGGEQFF

d_gene: -
j_gene: TRBJ1-5
v_gene: TRBV6-5
abundance: once
CDR3nt: TGTGCCAGCAGTTACTCGGAAGGGTATCCCCAGCATTTT
CDR3aa: CASSYSEGYPQHF